Listed below are T cell receptor beta chains from one sample, sequenced in a study of T-cell memory formation after mild COVID-19. MiXCR, applied by TCRdb to the 5' RACE reads, yields one record per CDR3 protein. The sample holds more than 350,000 distinct CDR3 sequences; 15% to 20% are singletons and the top ten take 20% to 25%. The sample comprised PBMCs or a T cell subset sorted from them (not recorded which). The receptors were gathered from a man aged 18 to 30 who had mild COVID-19 (a few samples of this study predate the infection). Cell type and time point are not known. Both conserved end residues are part of each CDR3. A D gene is named only where the DNA matches it firmly. Clone size is given for some rows only: seen once, a few or many times, or a class if the clone is expanded.

size	V	D	J	DNA	CDR3
few	TRBV15	.	TRBJ2-1	TGTGCCACCGGGGGTAGGTACAATGAGCAGTTCTTC	CATGGRYNEQFF
.	TRBV6-1	.	TRBJ1-5	TGTGCCAGCAGCCCAGTTTTTGATCAGCCCCAGCATTTT	CASSPVFDQPQHF
.	TRBV28	TRBD1	TRBJ1-1	TGTGCCAGCAGTAGTCCCGGGACAGGGTTTGAAGCTTTCTTT	CASSSPGTGFEAFF
few	TRBV11-2	.	TRBJ2-3	TGTGCCAGTATCGCGGGGGCCCCAGATACGCAGTATTTT	CASIAGAPDTQYF
.	TRBV7-2	.	TRBJ2-1	TGTGCCAGCAGGCAAGGGAACCTCGACAATGAGCAGTTCTTC	CASRQGNLDNEQFF
.	TRBV12-3/TRBV12-4	.	TRBJ2-2	TGTGCCAGCAGTCCGAGGACCAGGAACACCGGGGAGCTGTTTTTT	CASSPRTRNTGELFF
.	TRBV10-3	TRBD1	TRBJ2-3	TGTGCCATCAGTGAGTCGACAGGGGGGTTCAGAGATACGCAGTATTTT	CAISESTGGFRDTQYF
few	TRBV18	.	TRBJ2-3	TGTGCCAGCTCACGAACGGACAGCAATACGCAGTATTTT	CASSRTDSNTQYF
once	TRBV4-2	.	TRBJ2-1	TGTGCCAGCAGCCAAGATGACGGCTCCTACAATGAGCAGTTCTTC	CASSQDDGSYNEQFF
.	TRBV2	.	TRBJ2-3	TGTGCCAGCCACGAGGGGTCGCTTGAAGGGGATACGCAGTATTTT	CASHEGSLEGDTQYF
.	TRBV5-1	TRBD1	TRBJ2-1	TGCGCCAGCAGCTTGGGAGACAGGGCCGACTCCTACAATGAGCAGTTCTTC	CASSLGDRADSYNEQFF
.	TRBV5-1	TRBD1	TRBJ1-1	TGCGCCAGCAGCGGAACAGGGGAGCTGGGCACTGAAGCTTTCTTT	CASSGTGELGTEAFF
many	TRBV7-2	.	TRBJ1-1	TGTGCCAGCGAAGTCACTCCGAACACTGAAGCTTTCTTT	CASEVTPNTEAFF
.	TRBV4-3	.	TRBJ2-3	TGCGCCAGCAGCCCCGAAGGGAGTTTAGATACGCAGTATTTT	CASSPEGSLDTQYF
once	TRBV12-3/TRBV12-4	TRBD2	TRBJ2-5	TGTGCCAGCAGTTACGGGACTAGCGAAGAGACCCAGTACTTC	CASSYGTSEETQYF
.	TRBV7-8	.	TRBJ2-7	TGTGCCAGCAGCCAAAACAGGTGGGGGTACGAGCAGTACTTC	CASSQNRWGYEQYF
few	TRBV6-6	.	TRBJ1-1	TGTGCCAGCAGTTCATATTTGGAGGGTAACACTGAAGCTTTCTTT	CASSSYLEGNTEAFF
.	TRBV12-3/TRBV12-4	TRBD2	TRBJ2-3	TGTGCCAGCAGTTTGGGACTAGCGGGGGTTGTAGATACGCAGTATTTT	CASSLGLAGVVDTQYF
.	TRBV7-3	.	TRBJ2-1	TGTGCCAGCAGCCGCCCGCCCTTCACGGAGCAGTTCTTC	CASSRPPFTEQFF
few	TRBV9	.	TRBJ2-3	TGTGCCAGCAGCGTATTCGACAGTAGCACAGATACGCAGTATTTT	CASSVFDSSTDTQYF
.	TRBV5-1	TRBD2	TRBJ2-1	TGCGCCAGCAGTAGTAGCGGGGGGTGGTACAATGAGCAGTTCTTC	CASSSSGGWYNEQFF
few	TRBV7-9	.	TRBJ1-2	TGTGCCAGCAGCTCCGGAATACAGGCCCCAAATGGCTACACCTTC	CASSSGIQAPNGYTF
.	TRBV2	.	TRBJ1-5	TGTGCCAGCAGTGAAGTTTGGGTGGGTCAGCCCCAGCATTTT	CASSEVWVGQPQHF
.	TRBV5-4	TRBD2	TRBJ2-7	TGTGCCAGCAGCTTGGCGAAAACTAGCGGGGGACGTCGAGAGCAGTACTTC	CASSLAKTSGGRREQYF
few	TRBV7-2	TRBD2	TRBJ2-1	TGTGCCAGCAGCTTAGGGTCTAGCGGCTACAATGAGCAGTTCTTC	CASSLGSSGYNEQFF
.	TRBV5-1	.	TRBJ1-1	TGCGCCAGCAGACTCTACGTGAACACTGAAGCTTTCTTT	CASRLYVNTEAFF
many	TRBV20-1	TRBD2	TRBJ2-3	TGCAGTGTTGTCAATAGCGGGGCCGCAGATACGCAGTATTTT	CSVVNSGAADTQYF
.	TRBV7-9	.	TRBJ2-1	TGTGCCAGCAGCTTCGCCCTGTACAATGAGCAGTTCTTC	CASSFALYNEQFF